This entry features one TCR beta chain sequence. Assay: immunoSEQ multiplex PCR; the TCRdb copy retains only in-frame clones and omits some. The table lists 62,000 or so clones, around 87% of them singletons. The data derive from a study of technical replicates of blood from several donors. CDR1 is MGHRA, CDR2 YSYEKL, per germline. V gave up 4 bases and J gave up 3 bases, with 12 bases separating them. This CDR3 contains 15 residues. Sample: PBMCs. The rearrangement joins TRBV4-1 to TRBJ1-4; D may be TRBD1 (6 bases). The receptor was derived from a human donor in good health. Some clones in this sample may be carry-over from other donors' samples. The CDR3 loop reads CASSRQGSPNEKLFF. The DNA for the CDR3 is TGCGCCAGCAGCCGTCAGGGGTCTCCTAATGAAAAACTGTTTTTT.